These 5 T cell receptor beta chains were sequenced from one sample in a study of Ad26.COV2.S vaccination and SARS-CoV-2 variants. The protocol was immunoSEQ multiplex PCR, while the TCRdb copy is restricted to in-frame clones and leaves out a portion. The table includes 300,000 to 400,000 clones, about nine tenths detected once. Treatment given: 15 to 20 received Ad26.COV2.S at low or high dose, single or two shots; 5 received placebo; per-sample allocation not given. Repertoires come from day 63 after the first vaccine or placebo injection. This sample comprised peripheral blood, obtained in a trial of Ad26.COV2.S vaccine versus placebo. These receptors were collected from a person aged 18 to 65 who received the Ad26.COV2.S COVID-19 vaccine or a placebo.

This chain joins TRBV7-3 and TRBJ2-2; no clear D. Germline CDR1 SGHTA, CDR2 FQGTGA. V dropped 5 bases and J dropped 2 bases, with 12 bases sitting between them. The CDR3 is 15 residues long. CDR3 sequence: CASSLMGPNTGELFF. CDR3 coding DNA: TGTGCCAGCAGCCTCATGGGCCCTAACACCGGGGAGCTGTTTTTT.

The rearrangement uses TRBV9 and TRBJ1-3, with D tentatively TRBD1 (5 bases). The V gene's germline CDR1 is SGDLS and CDR2 YYNGEE. The length of the CDR3 is 13 residues. V was pared by 3 bases and J by 7 bases, with 11 bases between. The CDR3 loop reads CASSATVGNTIYF. The CDR3 DNA is TGTGCCAGCAGCGCGACAGTTGGGAACACCATATATTTT.

The rearrangement joins TRBV15 to TRBJ2-7, with 8 bases identical to TRBD1. The germline V gene has CDR1 LNHNV and CDR2 YYDKDF (reference sequence). Trimming cost V 4 bases and J 0 bases; bases outside gene matches: 5. The CDR3 extends over 15 amino acids. Written as DNA, the CDR3 is TGTGCCACCAGCACCCAGGGGGCGAGCTCCTACGAGCAGTACTTC. Translated, it gives CATSTQGASSYEQYF.

The genes are TRBV27 and TRBJ1-1; D is unclear. The V end lost 4 bases, the J end lost 0 bases, and 6 bases lay between the germline ends. The CDR3 has 13 amino acids. Germline-derived CDR1 and CDR2 are MNHEY and SMNVEV (reference sequence). This CDR3 reads CASSSTLNTEAFF. CDR3 in DNA: TGTGCCAGCAGTTCGACACTGAACACTGAAGCTTTCTTT.

This clone was counted only a few times. The chain couples TRBV5-5 to TRBJ1-1; D is possibly TRBD1 (5 bases). V lost 4 bases to trimming and J lost 1 base, with 8 bases between them. The germline gives CDR1 SGHKS, CDR2 YYEKEE (reference sequence). The CDR3 contains 13 residues. The CDR3 sequence: CASSLDRNTEAFF. The CDR3 DNA sequence: TGTGCCAGCAGCCTAGACAGGAACACTGAAGCTTTCTTT.